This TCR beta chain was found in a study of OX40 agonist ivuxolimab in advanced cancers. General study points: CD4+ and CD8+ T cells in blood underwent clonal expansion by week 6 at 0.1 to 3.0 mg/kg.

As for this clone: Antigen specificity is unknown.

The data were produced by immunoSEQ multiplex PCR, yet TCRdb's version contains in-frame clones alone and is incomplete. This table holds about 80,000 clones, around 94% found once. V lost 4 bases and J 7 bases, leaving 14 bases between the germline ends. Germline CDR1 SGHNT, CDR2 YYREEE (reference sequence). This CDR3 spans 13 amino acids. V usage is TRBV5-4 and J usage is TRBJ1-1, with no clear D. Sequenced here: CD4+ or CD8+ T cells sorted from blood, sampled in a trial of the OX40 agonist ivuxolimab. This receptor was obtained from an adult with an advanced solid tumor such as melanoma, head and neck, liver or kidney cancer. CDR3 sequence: CASSPGLAFEAFF. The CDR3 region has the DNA TGTGCCAGCAGCCCCGGATTAGCCTTTGAAGCTTTCTTT.